The next 11 T cell receptor beta chains were all read from a single sample in a study of shared clonotypes between healthy human individuals (dated by TCRdb to about 2020). Receptor libraries were prepared by the immunoSEQ multiplex PCR assay. This immuneACCESS table, as held by TCRdb, lists in-frame sequences with V and J called but not all clones. Of the missing ones, under half trace to an unresolved V gene in checked studies; the others have no known cause. This sample has about 2.4 million clones in its table, and more than 85% of those were observed once. 0.36% of the sample belongs to the ten largest clones. Sample: naive CD4+ T cells from PBMCs. The cell subset or site label, as the study defines it: CD45RA+ positively selected. The receptors were sampled from a young man in good health. Some clones in this sample may be carry-over from other donors' samples.

In the case of this clone: Different DNA sequences within this sample yield the same CDR3. The chain is built from TRBV7-9 and TRBJ2-1; D is undetermined. The CDR3 covers 11 residues. The germline V gene has CDR1 SEHNR and CDR2 FQNEAQ (reference sequence). V dropped 0 bases and J dropped 10 bases, with 4 bases sitting between them. The CDR3 spells CASSLAGEQFF. CDR3 DNA sequence: TGTGCCAGCAGCTTAGCGGGGGAGCAGTTCTTC. The full variable domain, in which reference TRBV7-9 and TRBJ2-1 provide the parts outside the CDR3, is DTGVSQNPRHKITKRGQNVTFRCDPISEHNRLYWYRQTLGQGPEFLTYFQNEAQLEKSRLLSDRFSAERPKGSFSTLEIQRTEQGDSAMYLCASSLAGEQFFGPGTRLTVL.

The chain couples TRBV20-1 to TRBJ2-7; 10 bases are a match to TRBD1. Germline-derived CDR1 and CDR2 are DFQATT and SNEGSKA (reference sequence). This CDR3 has 11 amino acids. In DNA, the CDR3 is TGCGGACAGGGGGACTCCTACGAGCAGTACTTC. As protein: CGQGDSYEQYF.

CDR3 loop: CATHRWGTSGKNEQFF. The CDR3 region has the DNA TGTGCCACCCACCGTTGGGGGACTAGCGGGAAAAATGAGCAGTTCTTC. The V gene is TRBV19, the J gene TRBJ2-1, with TRBD2 identical over 13 bases. J lost 7 bases, V lost 10 bases, and 13 bases had no gene match. From germline, CDR1 is LNHDA and CDR2 SQIVND (reference sequence). The CDR3 is 16 amino acids.

This chain uses TRBV6-5 with TRBJ2-3; the D gene is possibly TRBD1 (5 bases). Trimming pared 0 bases from V and 5 bases from J, leaving 12 bases between. The CDR3 length is 15 residues. The germline V gene has CDR1 MNHEY and CDR2 SVGAGI. CDR3 region: CASSYSARVGDTQYF. CDR3 nucleotide sequence: TGTGCCAGCAGTTACTCGGCCAGGGTTGGAGATACGCAGTATTTT.

The CDR3 bases are TGTGCCAGCAGTTTCTCCTCTGGGGCCCGGATCCAAGAGACCCAGTACTTC. Protein sequence: CASSFSSGARIQETQYF. The J gene is TRBJ2-5, the V gene TRBV28; D is perhaps TRBD1 (5 bases). Trimming pared 3 bases from V and 1 base from J, leaving 18 bases between. The CDR3 sequence is 17 residues long. Germline-derived CDR1 and CDR2 are MDHEN and SYDVKM.

The rearrangement links TRBV7-3 to TRBJ2-1; 8 bases agree with TRBD1. The CDR3 runs 15 residues. Trimming at V came to 5 bases and at J to 8 bases, leaving 11 bases not matched to a gene. Germline loops: CDR1 SGHTA, CDR2 FQGTGA. CDR3 DNA: TGTGCCAGCAGCCCGTCCCAACACAGGGGGTATGAGCAGTTCTTC. Translation: CASSPSQHRGYEQFF.

This chain uses TRBV7-8 with TRBJ1-5; D may be TRBD1 (5 bases). The germline V gene has CDR1 SGHVS and CDR2 FQNEAQ. V was trimmed by 1 base and J by 3 bases, leaving 16 bases between them. This CDR3 has 17 residues. Here the CDR3 DNA reads TGTGCCAGCAGCTTAGGCTGGAAGGGACCGATCAATCAGCCCCAGCATTTT. It yields the protein CASSLGWKGPINQPQHF.

This CDR3 reads CASNQGVETQYF. Written as DNA, the CDR3 is TGCGCCAGCAACCAGGGGGTGGAGACCCAGTACTTC. The V gene is TRBV5-1, the J gene TRBJ2-5; 7 nucleotides line up with TRBD1. The CDR3 length is 12 residues. Looked up from germline, CDR1 is SGHRS and CDR2 is YFSETQ. Trimming at V came to 6 bases and at J to 5 bases, leaving 4 bases not matched to a gene.

The table lists this clone with a count of one. The J gene is TRBJ2-3, the V gene TRBV5-1, with D possibly TRBD2 on 6 matching bases. The CDR3 is made up of 16 amino acids. Per germline, CDR1 SGHRS and CDR2 YFSETQ. Trimming took 1 base from V and 6 from J, leaving 18 bases between them. The CDR3 is CASSLRGTLLSDTQYF. As DNA, the CDR3 is TGCGCCAGCAGCTTGCGCGGGACTCTCTTATCGGATACGCAGTATTTT.

V usage is TRBV4-1 and J usage is TRBJ2-7; D tentatively fits TRBD1 or TRBD2 (5 bases each). CDR1 and CDR2 (germline): MGHRA, YSYEKL. Trimming cost V 3 bases and J 2 bases, with 17 bases left between them. This CDR3 has 16 residues. This chain's CDR3 is CASSQGPGRTTYEQYF. CDR3 DNA sequence: TGCGCCAGCAGCCAGGGGCCGGGAAGGACCACCTACGAGCAGTACTTC.

V gene TRBV11-1 combines with J gene TRBJ2-5; 11 nucleotides line up with TRBD2. Matching the DNA end better, TRBJ2-7 makes the J call doubtful. CDR1 is SGHAT, CDR2 FQDESV, per germline (reference sequence). The CDR3 is 15 amino acids. CDR3 residues: CASSEGTSGAYEQYF. CDR3 sequence (DNA): TGTGCCAGCAGCGAGGGGACTAGCGGAGCCTACGAGCAGTACTTC.